Following are 20 T cell receptor beta chains from one sample sequenced in a study of T cell responses to AZD1222 COVID-19 vaccine. Repertoires were generated with immunoSEQ multiplex PCR, while TCRdb's copy carries only in-frame clones and drops some. The sample has 98,000 or so clones, about 88% seen once. This sample comprised peripheral blood, obtained on day 0 of AZD1222 vaccination. Receptor source: an adult in good health.

The chain carries TRBV6-5 and TRBJ1-4; 7 bases map to TRBD1. Germline CDR1 and CDR2: MNHEY and SVGAGI. The ends lost 8 bases at V and 5 bases at J; junction bases unmatched: 5. The CDR3 runs to 13 residues. CDR3 region: CASVTGLNEKLFF. The CDR3 DNA sequence: TGTGCCAGCGTGACAGGGCTAAATGAAAAACTGTTTTTT.

The V call is TRBV6-5, the J call TRBJ1-2; 9 nucleotides line up with TRBD1. The germline V gene encodes CDR1 MNHEY and CDR2 SVGAGI. Trimming at V came to 2 bases and at J to 7 bases, leaving 2 bases not matched to a gene. This CDR3 has 13 residues. This CDR3 is CASSYRDRAGYTF. As DNA, the CDR3 is TGTGCCAGCAGTTACCGGGACAGGGCTGGCTACACCTTC.

J is TRBJ2-7 and V is TRBV7-9; possibly TRBD1 or TRBD2 for D (6 bases each). Germline loops: CDR1 SEHNR, CDR2 FQNEAQ (reference sequence). V was cut by 1 base and J by 3 bases, with 16 bases left in between. This CDR3 comprises 16 residues. CDR3 residues: CASSLEGGRADYEQYF. DNA for the CDR3: TGTGCCAGCAGCTTAGAGGGGGGCAGGGCCGACTACGAGCAGTACTTC.

Remarks on this clone: It is likely a read error, because the conserved phenylalanine at the end of the CDR3 is missing. The chain carries TRBV27 and TRBJ1-6, with D perhaps TRBD1 (6 bases). The ends were cut back, 4 bases at V and 7 bases at J, with 11 bases in the middle. The CDR3 has 14 residues. Germline values: CDR1 MNHEY, CDR2 SMNVEV (reference sequence). The CDR3: CASSSRRGNSPLHL. The CDR3 DNA is TGTGCCAGCAGTTCCCGAAGGGGGAATTCACCCCTCCACCTT.

The DNA for the CDR3 is TGCGCCAGCAGCTTGGGGGAAACCACAGATACGCAGTATTTT. The encoded protein is CASSLGETTDTQYF. The chain couples TRBV5-1 to TRBJ2-3; D not certain. The germline V gene encodes CDR1 SGHRS and CDR2 YFSETQ. V lost 0 bases and J lost 2, with 7 bases in between. This CDR3 region has 14 residues.

The rearrangement joins TRBV7-6 to TRBJ1-1, with a possible D match to TRBD1 (5 bases). Trimming took 1 base from V and 0 from J, leaving 9 bases between them. Germline lookup yields CDR1 SGHVS and CDR2 FNYEAQ. The CDR3 has 15 amino acids. In nucleotides, the CDR3 is TGTGCCAGCAGCTTAGTTGCACAGGTGAACACTGAAGCTTTCTTT. Protein product: CASSLVAQVNTEAFF.

The rearrangement joins TRBV19 to TRBJ2-7; D gene unclear. Germline lookup yields CDR1 LNHDA and CDR2 SQIVND (reference sequence). This CDR3 is 13 amino acids long. The V end was cut by 1 base, the J end by 1 base, with 5 bases between. The CDR3 DNA reads TGTGCCAGTAGTATAGGGGCTTCCTACGAGCAGTACTTC. This codes for CASSIGASYEQYF. Full variable domain (missing parts from reference TRBV19 and TRBJ2-7): DGGITQSPKYLFRKEGQNVTLSCEQNLNHDAMYWYRQDPGQGLRLIYYSQIVNDFQKGDIAEGYSVSREKKESFPLTVTSAQKNPTAFYLCASSIGASYEQYFGPGTRLTVT.

The V gene is TRBV19, the J gene TRBJ1-5; 8 bases are a match to TRBD1. This CDR3 region has 14 residues. J was trimmed by 6 bases and V by 4 bases; bases with no gene match: 5. CDR1 LNHDA and CDR2 SQIVND come from the germline V gene (reference sequence). Written as DNA, the CDR3 is TGTGCCAGTAGTACCACAGGGGGTGGTCAGCCCCAGCATTTT. Residues: CASSTTGGGQPQHF.

In the case of this clone: Without the conserved terminal phenylalanine or tryptophan, this CDR3 likely stems from a read error. The V call is TRBV5-3, the J call TRBJ1-6; TRBD1 matches at 10 bases. TRBV5-3 is annotated as an ORF whose role is uncertain. V shed 2 bases and J 5 bases; nucleotides not matched to a gene: 7. The length of the CDR3 is 17 residues. The CDR3 nucleotides read TGTGCCAGAAGCTTAGGGGACAGGGGCTTGGATAATTCACCCCTCCACCTT. As protein: CARSLGDRGLDNSPLHL.

The chain uses TRBV15 and TRBJ1-4, with D perhaps TRBD1 (6 bases). The CDR3 runs to 16 residues. Trimming shortened V by 5 bases and J by 5 bases, and 18 bases separated the two germline ends. Germline V lookup: CDR1 LNHNV, CDR2 YYDKDF (reference sequence). CDR3 residues: CATSPHAQGINEKLFF. The CDR3 DNA sequence: TGTGCCACCAGCCCCCACGCGCAGGGGATCAATGAAAAACTGTTTTTT.

CDR3 nucleotide sequence: TGTGCCAGTAGCGACTTCCGACTAGCGGGGTTAGATACGCAGTATTTT. This codes for CASSDFRLAGLDTQYF. The chain uses TRBV19 and TRBJ2-3; TRBD2 agrees at 11 bases. Unmatched junction bases numbered 10, after V lost 6 bases and J lost 5 bases. Germline V gene lookup returns CDR1 LNHDA and CDR2 SQIVND (reference sequence). The CDR3 contains 16 residues.

This chain links TRBV10-3 with TRBJ2-4; D possibly corresponds to TRBD2 (5 bases). Germline V gene sequence: CDR1 ENHRY, CDR2 SYGVKD. Trimming left V 2 bases short and J 0 bases short, with 17 bases between. This CDR3 spans 18 amino acids. CDR3 loop: CAISEEIVGSLAKNIQYF. DNA for the CDR3: TGTGCCATCAGTGAGGAGATAGTGGGGAGTCTAGCCAAAAACATTCAGTACTTC.

This chain joins TRBV2 and TRBJ1-1, with 10 bases identical to TRBD1. Losses at the gene ends were 11 bases for V and 10 bases for J; bases not matched to a gene: 13. Germline V gene lookup returns CDR1 SNHLY and CDR2 FYNNEI. The CDR3 loop spans 13 amino acids. This chain's CDR3 is CAWFPGRTGGAFF. The CDR3 bases are TGTGCCTGGTTCCCAGGGAGGACAGGGGGAGCTTTCTTT.

In regard to this clone: Since no conserved phenylalanine or tryptophan closes the CDR3, a read error is the likely cause. As DNA, the CDR3 is TGTGCCAGCAGCCCCTACGAGGCTTCACCCCTCCACCTT. Translation gives CASSPYEASPLHL. This chain joins TRBV4-2 and TRBJ1-6; no clear D gene. Germline assignment: CDR1 LGHNA and CDR2 YNFKEQ. The CDR3 is made up of 13 amino acids. Trimming cost V 4 bases and J 9 bases, with 10 bases left between them.

The CDR3: CASSERDFSTQPQHF. The CDR3 nucleotides read TGTGCCAGCAGTGAAAGGGATTTCTCAACTCAGCCCCAGCATTTT. This sequence joins TRBV2 and TRBJ1-5; D unresolved. Deletions cut 2 bases from V and 6 bases from J, with 14 bases between. This CDR3 has 15 amino acids. The germline gives CDR1 SNHLY, CDR2 FYNNEI.

The rearrangement joins TRBV6-5 to TRBJ1-1; the D gene is possibly TRBD1 (6 bases). V lost 8 bases to trimming and J lost 1 base, with 11 bases between them. Germline CDR1 MNHEY, CDR2 SVGAGI. The CDR3 has 13 amino acids. The CDR3: CASRTGKNTEAFF. DNA of the CDR3: TGTGCCAGCCGCACAGGGAAGAACACTGAAGCTTTCTTT.

The chain employs TRBV2 and TRBJ2-1; D remains unclear. In germline, CDR1 is SNHLY, CDR2 FYNNEI. This CDR3 is built from 14 residues. Trimming pared 3 bases from V and 3 bases from J, leaving 9 bases between. CDR3 DNA sequence: TGTGCCAGCAGTGAGATCTCCGTCTACAATGAGCAGTTCTTC. Its translation is CASSEISVYNEQFF.

V and J are TRBV7-9 and TRBJ1-2; perhaps TRBD1 as D (5 bases). Deletions cut 5 bases from V and 5 bases from J, with 15 bases between. Germline CDR1 is SEHNR and CDR2 is FQNEAQ (reference sequence). CDR3 size: 14 residues. The chain's CDR3 is CASSPPWDGYGYTF. Written as DNA, the CDR3 is TGTGCCAGCAGCCCTCCTTGGGACGGATATGGCTACACCTTC.

CDR3 sequence: CASSLGGTGDGYTF. Written as DNA, the CDR3 is TGTGCCAGCAGCTTAGGGGGGACAGGGGATGGCTACACCTTC. J is TRBJ1-2 and V is TRBV7-9; 10 nucleotides align to TRBD1. The V gene end was trimmed by 1 base and the J gene end by 6 bases; junction bases not matched to a gene: 2. CDR3 size: 14 residues. Germline values: CDR1 SEHNR, CDR2 FQNEAQ (reference sequence).

The rearrangement uses TRBV16 and TRBJ2-7; a weak D match, TRBD1 (5 bases). There are 11 residues in the CDR3. Germline values: CDR1 KGHSY, CDR2 FQNENV. Between the trimmed V and J ends, which lost 5 bases and 3 bases, there was a span of 5 bases. The chain's CDR3 is CASSDSYEQYF. CDR3 sequence (DNA): TGTGCCAGCAGCGACAGCTACGAGCAGTACTTC. Full variable domain (rest looked up from reference TRBV16 and TRBJ2-7): GEEVAQTPKHLVRGEGQKAKLYCAPIKGHSYVFWYQQVLKNEFKFLISFQNENVFDETGMPKERFSAKCLPNSPCSLEIQATKLEDSAVYFCASSDSYEQYFGPGTRLTVT.